The rows below give T cell receptor beta chains drawn from one sample of a study of CD8 T cells in ankylosing spondylitis. One entry per CDR3 protein results from TCRdb running MiXCR on the 5' RACE reads. Of approximately 140,000 distinct CDR3 sequences listed, under 45% were seen once; the top ten hold over 12%. The specimen was synovial fluid, either unsorted or a sorted T cell fraction (not recorded which). All receptors derive from a male donor with ankylosing spondylitis. Both conserved end residues are part of each CDR3. Each record gives: clone size, J gene, V gene, D gene, CDR3 protein, CDR3 DNA. D genes are given only for firm matches. Size values are once, few and many counts, or a class for expanded clones, and some rows have none.

.	TRBJ2-3	TRBV2	.	CASSVAGQVTDTQYF	TGTGCCAGCAGTGTAGCGGGACAGGTCACAGATACGCAGTATTTT
few	TRBJ1-3	TRBV7-2	TRBD1	CASSLGQGFGNTIYF	TGTGCCAGCAGCTTAGGACAGGGATTTGGAAACACCATATATTTT
.	TRBJ2-1	TRBV12-3/TRBV12-4	.	CASSFGVKVRGYNEQFF	TGTGCCAGCAGTTTTGGGGTAAAAGTCCGGGGTTACAATGAGCAGTTCTTC
.	TRBJ2-1	TRBV5-1	TRBD2	CASSSQLGLAGYFDNEQFF	TGCGCCAGCAGCTCACAACTGGGACTAGCGGGATACTTTGACAATGAGCAGTTCTTC
many	TRBJ2-2	TRBV7-3	TRBD2	CASSPLDGLAGELFF	TGTGCCAGCAGCCCACTAGACGGACTAGCGGGGGAGCTGTTTTTT
.	TRBJ2-3	TRBV18	TRBD2	CASSPRERLAILDTQYF	TGTGCCAGCTCACCACGGGAGAGACTAGCGATCCTAGATACGCAGTATTTT
.	TRBJ2-7	TRBV5-1	.	CASSFVNRERYEQYF	TGCGCCAGCAGCTTTGTGAACCGGGAGCGGTACGAGCAGTACTTC
once	TRBJ2-1	TRBV6-2/TRBV6-3	.	CASSYSEGHGEQFF	TGTGCCAGCAGTTACTCTGAGGGCCACGGTGAGCAGTTCTTC
.	TRBJ2-7	TRBV10-2	.	CASSESFPGLSYEQYF	TGCGCCAGCAGTGAGTCCTTCCCGGGGCTCAGCTACGAGCAGTACTTC
few	TRBJ2-1	TRBV4-2	.	CASSQGGGNEQFF	TGTGCCAGCAGCCAAGGAGGGGGCAATGAGCAGTTCTTC
.	TRBJ2-3	TRBV7-3	.	CASSDSGPCWGRSTDTQYF	TGTGCCAGCAGCGACAGCGGACCGTGCTGGGGGCGAAGCACAGATACGCAGTATTTT
.	TRBJ1-1	TRBV4-2	.	CASSHTQGLNTEAFF	TGTGCCAGCAGCCACACGCAGGGACTGAACACTGAAGCTTTCTTT
few	TRBJ1-1	TRBV7-9	.	CASSLLGTSPGISEAFF	TGTGCCAGCAGCCTTCTAGGGACTTCCCCTGGGATCTCTGAAGCTTTCTTT
.	TRBJ1-2	TRBV12-3/TRBV12-4	.	CASSATEDLTYGYTF	TGTGCCAGCAGTGCCACAGAGGATCTTACCTATGGCTACACCTTC
.	TRBJ1-1	TRBV7-9	.	CASSLAYLRNEAFF	TGTGCCAGCAGCTTAGCATATCTAAGGAATGAAGCTTTCTTT
.	TRBJ1-1	TRBV7-6	TRBD1	CASSQVRTGMNTEAFF	TGTGCCAGCAGTCAAGTTCGGACAGGGATGAACACTGAAGCTTTCTTT
.	TRBJ2-1	TRBV9	TRBD2	CASSLWASGGGNEQFF	TGTGCCAGCAGCCTATGGGCTAGCGGGGGGGGGAATGAGCAGTTCTTC
few	TRBJ1-2	TRBV12-3/TRBV12-4	TRBD1	CASSLVPLEGQGYYGYTF	TGTGCCAGCAGTTTAGTGCCTCTGGAGGGACAGGGTTACTATGGCTACACCTTC
.	TRBJ2-1	TRBV20-1	TRBD2	CSTTSGSRNEQFF	TGCAGTACCACTAGCGGGAGTCGGAATGAGCAGTTCTTC
.	TRBJ1-3	TRBV30	.	CAWRRLVGRISGNTIYF	TGTGCCTGGAGAAGGTTGGTGGGCCGAATCTCTGGAAACACCATATATTTT
.	TRBJ2-2	TRBV6-2/TRBV6-3	TRBD1	CASSSTGGDTGELFF	TGTGCCAGCAGTTCAACAGGGGGCGACACCGGGGAGCTGTTTTTT
.	TRBJ2-2	TRBV5-1	.	CASSSETGRTGELFF	TGCGCCAGCAGCTCGGAGACAGGGAGGACCGGGGAGCTGTTTTTT
.	TRBJ1-5	TRBV10-3	TRBD1	CAISRDRMVHQPQHF	TGTGCCATCAGTCGGGACAGAATGGTCCATCAGCCCCAGCATTTT
.	TRBJ1-5	TRBV6-1	TRBD1	CASILDRARRNQPQHF	TGTGCCAGCATCCTCGACAGGGCAAGGCGCAATCAGCCCCAGCATTTT
.	TRBJ2-3	TRBV20-1	TRBD1	CSAPRAQGQLADTQYF	TGCAGTGCACCGAGGGCCCAGGGACAGCTGGCAGATACGCAGTATTTT
few	TRBJ2-1	TRBV20-1	.	CSARDSASVPNEQFF	TGCAGTGCTAGAGATAGTGCTAGCGTCCCCAATGAGCAGTTCTTC
.	TRBJ2-5	TRBV6-5	.	CASSYERRQETQYF	TGTGCCAGCAGTTACGAACGGAGACAAGAGACCCAGTACTTC
many	TRBJ2-1	TRBV28	.	CASSPLMGSTYNEQFF	TGTGCCAGCAGTCCACTAATGGGGAGTACCTACAATGAGCAGTTCTTC
.	TRBJ2-1	TRBV27	.	CASSSSTYRYEQFF	TGTGCCAGCAGTTCGTCAACATACAGATATGAGCAGTTCTTC
few	TRBJ1-6	TRBV12-3/TRBV12-4	TRBD1	CASTRDRVNSPLHF	TGTGCCAGCACCAGGGACAGGGTAAACTCACCCCTCCACTTT
.	TRBJ1-5	TRBV28	.	CASSPPGDNQPQHF	TGTGCCAGCAGCCCCCCAGGGGACAATCAGCCCCAGCATTTT
.	TRBJ2-5	TRBV18	.	CASSPPAGEENTQYF	TGTGCCAGCTCACCACCGGCAGGTGAAGAGAATACCCAGTACTTC
few	TRBJ2-1	TRBV7-9	.	CALADNEQFF	TGTGCCTTAGCAGACAATGAGCAGTTCTTC
.	TRBJ1-6	TRBV7-9	.	CASSLESFWSPLHF	TGTGCCAGCAGCTTAGAGAGTTTTTGGTCACCCCTCCACTTT
.	TRBJ2-7	TRBV4-3	TRBD1	CASSQELAPGQGAEQYF	TGCGCCAGCAGCCAAGAACTGGCGCCGGGACAGGGGGCCGAGCAGTACTTC
few	TRBJ2-5	TRBV20-1	TRBD2	CSARDLAGGQSETQYF	TGCAGTGCTAGAGATCTGGCGGGGGGGCAATCAGAGACCCAGTACTTC
.	TRBJ2-2	TRBV6-2/TRBV6-3	TRBD1	CASTTHTGGNTGELFF	TGTGCCAGCACCACTCACACAGGGGGGAACACCGGGGAGCTGTTTTTT
.	TRBJ2-7	TRBV27	TRBD1	CASSLDAGGTYEQYF	TGTGCCAGCAGTTTAGATGCAGGGGGAACCTACGAGCAGTACTTC
few	TRBJ1-5	TRBV11-2	.	CASSLGPQQPQHF	TGTGCCAGCAGCTTAGGGCCCCAACAGCCCCAGCATTTT
.	TRBJ2-1	TRBV7-9	TRBD2	CASSLLTSGIYNEQFF	TGTGCCAGCAGCCTCCTGACTAGCGGGATCTACAATGAGCAGTTCTTC
.	TRBJ1-5	TRBV15	TRBD1	CATSRELVLTGNQPQHF	TGTGCCACCAGCAGAGAATTGGTCCTGACAGGGAATCAGCCCCAGCATTTT
.	TRBJ2-3	TRBV7-9	TRBD2	CASTTSGSTDTQYF	TGTGCCAGCACGACTAGCGGGAGCACAGATACGCAGTATTTT
.	TRBJ2-1	TRBV28	.	CASSSPGANEQFF	TGTGCCAGCAGTTCCCCGGGGGCCAATGAGCAGTTCTTC